These 8 T cell receptor beta chains share one sample of origin, sequenced in a study of blood T cell repertoires in COVID-19. Clones were sequenced by immunoSEQ multiplex PCR, and TCRdb holds only the in-frame ones, with some missing. This sample carries some 47,000 clones, roughly 90% of them seen once, and the ten largest clones take around 25%. Material: peripheral blood. The receptors were sampled from a woman at least 80 years old in a cohort sampled during active or convalescent COVID-19.

This sequence joins TRBV6-5 and TRBJ1-2, with unresolved D. This CDR3 is 11 amino acids long. V lost 7 bases and J lost 7, with 10 bases in between. Germline loops: CDR1 MNHEY, CDR2 SVGAGI. The CDR3 DNA reads as TGTGCCAGCATGTCGGGGTTTGGCTACACCTTC. This codes for CASMSGFGYTF.

The table lists this clone with a few counts. V and J are TRBV20-1 and TRBJ1-2; D possibly corresponds to TRBD1 (5 bases). The CDR3 runs 11 residues. V lost 3 bases and J lost 11, with 13 bases in between. Germline CDR1 is DFQATT and CDR2 is SNEGSKA (reference sequence). CDR3 DNA: TGCAGTGCTAGTTTACAGGCTCGATACACCTTC. Protein product: CSASLQARYTF.

V usage is TRBV9 and J usage is TRBJ1-2; TRBD1 matches 10 bases. V dropped 0 bases and J dropped 4; count of bases not matched to a gene: 9. CDR1 is SGDLS, CDR2 YYNGEE, per germline. The CDR3 has 17 residues. The CDR3 spells CASSVAVGTGAFYGYTF. The CDR3 DNA is TGTGCCAGCAGCGTAGCCGTCGGGACAGGGGCTTTCTATGGCTACACCTTC.

This chain uses TRBV5-1 with TRBJ2-2; D perhaps matches TRBD1 (6 bases). V was cut by 1 base and J by 5 bases, with 12 bases left in between. CDR3 length equals 15 residues. Germline V gene data show CDR1 as SGHRS and CDR2 as YFSETQ. In DNA, the CDR3 is TGCGCCAGCAGCTTGTACAGGGCAGGGACCGGGGAGCTGTTTTTT. Its protein is CASSLYRAGTGELFF.

The J gene is TRBJ2-5, the V gene TRBV5-5; D is unresolved. Germline V gene lookup returns CDR1 SGHKS and CDR2 YYEKEE (reference sequence). This CDR3 contains 14 residues. V lost 0 bases, J lost 2 bases, and 8 bases lay in between. CDR3 sequence reads: CASSLATAQETQYF. CDR3 DNA: TGTGCCAGCAGCTTGGCGACTGCACAAGAGACCCAGTACTTC.

This chain links TRBV3-1 (or the pseudogene TRBV3-2) with TRBJ1-1, with 7 bases that match TRBD1. The V segment lost 2 bases and the J segment 5 bases; nucleotides outside the gene matches: 5. The V gene's germline CDR1 is LGHDT and CDR2 YNNKEL (reference sequence). The CDR3 contains 14 residues. The CDR3 nucleotides are TGTGCCAGCAGCCAACCTACAGGGGATACTGAAGCTTTCTTT. This encodes CASSQPTGDTEAFF.

This clone was seen a few times. The V call is TRBV5-1, the J call TRBJ2-3; 11 bases map to TRBD2. Looked up from germline, CDR1 is SGHRS and CDR2 is YFSETQ. The CDR3 is made up of 16 amino acids. The J segment lost 1 base and the V segment lost 5 bases, leaving 6 bases of the junction unmatched. CDR3: CASRRTSGFGTDTQYF. CDR3 in DNA: TGCGCCAGCAGGCGGACTAGCGGGTTTGGCACAGATACGCAGTATTTT.

The rearrangement joins TRBV11-3 to TRBJ2-2; maybe TRBD1 (6 bases). V lost 8 bases and J lost 3, with 22 bases in between. The CDR3 loop spans 17 amino acids. Germline V CDR1 and CDR2: SGHNT, YENEEA. CDR3 region: CASSQIGRTDYTGELFF. CDR3 nucleotide sequence: TGTGCCAGCTCCCAAATCGGCCGGACAGATTACACCGGGGAGCTGTTTTTT.